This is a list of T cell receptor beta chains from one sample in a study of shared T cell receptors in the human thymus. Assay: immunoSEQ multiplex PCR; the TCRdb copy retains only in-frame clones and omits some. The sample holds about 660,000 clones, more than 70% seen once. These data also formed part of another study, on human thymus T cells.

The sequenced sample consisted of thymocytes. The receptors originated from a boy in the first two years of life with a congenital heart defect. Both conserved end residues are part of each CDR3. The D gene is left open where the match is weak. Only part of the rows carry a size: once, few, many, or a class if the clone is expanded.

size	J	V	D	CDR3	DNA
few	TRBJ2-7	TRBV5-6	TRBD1	CASSLRGTGGAGYEQYF	TGTGCCAGCAGCTTGCGGGGGACAGGGGGCGCGGGGTACGAGCAGTACTTC
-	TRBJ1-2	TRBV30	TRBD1	CAWSRHGTGRGYTF	TGTGCCTGGAGCCGACACGGGACAGGGAGAGGCTACACCTTC
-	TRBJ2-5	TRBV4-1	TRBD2	CASSQRGWGLAGVMGQETQYF	TGCGCCAGCAGCCAGAGGGGATGGGGGCTAGCGGGGGTCATGGGGCAAGAGACCCAGTACTTC
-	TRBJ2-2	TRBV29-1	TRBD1	CSGWDRDTNTGELFF	TGCAGCGGATGGGACAGGGATACGAACACCGGGGAGCTGTTTTTT
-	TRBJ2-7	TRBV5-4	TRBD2	CASSLRLAEWDPYEQYF	TGTGCCAGCAGCTTGCGGCTAGCGGAGTGGGACCCCTACGAGCAGTACTTC
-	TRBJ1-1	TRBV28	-	CASSPRGRGTEAFF	TGTGCCAGCAGCCCCAGGGGACGTGGCACTGAAGCTTTCTTT
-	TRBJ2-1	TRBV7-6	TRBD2	CASSLELGAGGPYNEQFF	TGTGCCAGCAGCTTAGAGTTGGGAGCGGGGGGACCCTACAATGAGCAGTTCTTC
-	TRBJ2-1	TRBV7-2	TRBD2	CASSAGLAGINEQFF	TGTGCCAGCAGCGCGGGACTAGCGGGAATCAATGAGCAGTTCTTC
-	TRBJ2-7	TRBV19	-	CASSDQHRVFYEQYF	TGTGCCAGTAGCGATCAACACAGGGTTTTCTACGAGCAGTACTTC
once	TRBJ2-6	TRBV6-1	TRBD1	CASSETTDRGHTGANVLTF	TGTGCCAGCAGTGAAACGACGGACAGGGGGCATACCGGGGCCAACGTCCTGACTTTC
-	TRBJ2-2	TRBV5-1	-	CASSLGLKNTGELFF	TGCGCCAGCAGCTTGGGACTTAAGAACACCGGGGAGCTGTTTTTT
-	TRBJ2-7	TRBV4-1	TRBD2	CASSHTSGSQYF	TGCGCCAGCAGCCACACTAGCGGGAGTCAGTACTTC
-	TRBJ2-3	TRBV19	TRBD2	CASRESGVARSTDTQYF	TGTGCCAGTAGGGAGAGCGGGGTCGCCCGCAGCACAGATACGCAGTATTTT
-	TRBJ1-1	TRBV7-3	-	CASSLSGVRNLGTEAFF	TGTGCCAGCAGCTTATCAGGGGTACGGAACCTGGGCACTGAAGCTTTCTTT
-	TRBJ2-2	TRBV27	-	CASSSATGTSNTGELFF	TGTGCCAGCAGTTCCGCAACCGGGACAAGTAACACCGGGGAGCTGTTTTTT
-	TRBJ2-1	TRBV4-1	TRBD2	CASSQWRLAGGPYNEQFF	TGCGCCAGCAGCCAATGGCGGCTAGCGGGGGGGCCCTACAATGAGCAGTTCTTC
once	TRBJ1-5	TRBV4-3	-	CASSQEGQFGHGHQPQHF	TGCGCCAGCAGCCAAGAAGGGCAATTCGGACATGGTCATCAGCCCCAGCATTTT
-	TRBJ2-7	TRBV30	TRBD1	CAWSITGGEAYEQYF	TGTGCCTGGAGTATCACAGGGGGCGAAGCCTACGAGCAGTACTTC
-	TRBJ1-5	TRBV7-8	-	CASSLSGSQPQHF	TGTGCCAGCAGCTTATCGGGGTCTCAGCCCCAGCATTTT
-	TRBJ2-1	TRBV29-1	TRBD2	CSVVLAGGVGNEQFF	TGCAGCGTTGTCTTAGCGGGGGGTGTCGGAAATGAGCAGTTCTTC
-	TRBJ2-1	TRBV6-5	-	CASSPSGGENEQFF	TGTGCCAGCAGTCCTTCCGGTGGGGAGAATGAGCAGTTCTTC
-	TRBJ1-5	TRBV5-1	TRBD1	CASSLEGDRDQPQHF	TGCGCCAGCAGCTTGGAGGGGGACAGAGATCAGCCCCAGCATTTT
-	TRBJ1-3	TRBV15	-	CATSRVHTVGGSGNTIYF	TGTGCCACCAGCAGAGTTCACACGGTCGGGGGATCGGGAAACACCATATATTTT
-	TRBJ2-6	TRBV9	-	CASRRRDREATGANVLTF	TGTGCCAGCAGAAGAAGAGACAGGGAGGCTACTGGGGCCAACGTCCTGACTTTC
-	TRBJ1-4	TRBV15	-	CATAAANGKRRSTNEKLFF	TGTGCCACTGCCGCCGCGAACGGGAAACGTAGGTCAACTAATGAAAAACTGTTTTTT
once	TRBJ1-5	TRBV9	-	CASSANGISNQPQHF	TGTGCCAGCAGCGCAAACGGGATTAGCAATCAGCCCCAGCATTTT